This T cell receptor (beta chain) is from a study of identical twins. There are many counts of this clonotype. Trimming removed 3 bases at V and 0 bases at J, with 11 bases between. Germline CDR1 ENHRY, CDR2 SYGVKD. The CDR3 is 15 amino acids. TCRdb analysed the 5' RACE reads with MiXCR anew, one entry per CDR3 protein. In the table there are hundreds of thousands of distinct CDR3 sequences, 6.1% of which are singletons. Sample: naive T cells sorted from blood. This clonotype originated in a man aged 18 to 30 in good health. This chain joins TRBV10-3 and TRBJ1-1; possibly TRBD1 for D (5 bases). CDR3 DNA: TGTGCCATCAGTGAAGTGGCAGGGATGAACACTGAAGCTTTCTTT. This gives the protein CAISEVAGMNTEAFF.